This T cell receptor beta chain was captured in a study of CD8 T cells in ankylosing spondylitis. General study points: Characteristic of ankylosing spondylitis blood, it appeared, was a TCR beta motif comprising several highly homologous variants. As reported, disease-linked clones showed significant enrichment in matched ankylosing spondylitis synovial fluid. CD8+ disease-linked clones were present at relatively low frequencies in blood.

Each TCR beta library was made by quantitative 5'-RACE that incorporated molecular barcodes. One entry per CDR3 protein results from TCRdb running MiXCR on the 5' RACE reads. The data show hundreds of thousands of distinct CDR3 sequences, roughly a tenth seen once. The ends lost 4 bases at V and 2 bases at J; junction bases unmatched: 9. The V gene's germline CDR1 is LGHNA and CDR2 YNFKEQ. The CDR3 consists of 16 residues. Comment on this clonotype: Its antigen is unidentified.

V usage is TRBV4-2 and J usage is TRBJ1-2; TRBD1 agrees at 8 bases. The material sequenced was blood, either unsorted or a sorted T cell fraction (not recorded which). The TCR sequence derives from a male donor with ankylosing spondylitis or in good health (not recorded which). Here the CDR3 reads CASSPRIGQGNYGYTF. In DNA, the CDR3 is TGTGCCAGCAGCCCCCGTATAGGACAGGGCAACTATGGCTACACCTTC.